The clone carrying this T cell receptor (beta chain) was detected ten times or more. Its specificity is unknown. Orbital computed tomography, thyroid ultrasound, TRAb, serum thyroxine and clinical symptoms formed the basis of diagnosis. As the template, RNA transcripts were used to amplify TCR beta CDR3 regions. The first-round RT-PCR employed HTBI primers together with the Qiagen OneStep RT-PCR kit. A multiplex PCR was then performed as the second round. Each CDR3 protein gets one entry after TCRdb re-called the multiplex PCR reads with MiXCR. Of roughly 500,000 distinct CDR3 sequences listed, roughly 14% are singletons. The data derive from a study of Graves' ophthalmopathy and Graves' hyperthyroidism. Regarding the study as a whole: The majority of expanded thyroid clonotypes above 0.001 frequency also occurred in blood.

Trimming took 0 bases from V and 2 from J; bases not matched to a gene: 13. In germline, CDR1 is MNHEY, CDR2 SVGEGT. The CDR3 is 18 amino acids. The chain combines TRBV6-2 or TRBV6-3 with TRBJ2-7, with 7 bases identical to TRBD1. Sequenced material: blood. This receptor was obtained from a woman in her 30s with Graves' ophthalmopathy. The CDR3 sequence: CASSYSMPDRVRPYEQYF. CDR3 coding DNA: TGTGCCAGCAGTTACTCGATGCCAGACAGGGTTCGACCCTACGAGCAGTACTTC.